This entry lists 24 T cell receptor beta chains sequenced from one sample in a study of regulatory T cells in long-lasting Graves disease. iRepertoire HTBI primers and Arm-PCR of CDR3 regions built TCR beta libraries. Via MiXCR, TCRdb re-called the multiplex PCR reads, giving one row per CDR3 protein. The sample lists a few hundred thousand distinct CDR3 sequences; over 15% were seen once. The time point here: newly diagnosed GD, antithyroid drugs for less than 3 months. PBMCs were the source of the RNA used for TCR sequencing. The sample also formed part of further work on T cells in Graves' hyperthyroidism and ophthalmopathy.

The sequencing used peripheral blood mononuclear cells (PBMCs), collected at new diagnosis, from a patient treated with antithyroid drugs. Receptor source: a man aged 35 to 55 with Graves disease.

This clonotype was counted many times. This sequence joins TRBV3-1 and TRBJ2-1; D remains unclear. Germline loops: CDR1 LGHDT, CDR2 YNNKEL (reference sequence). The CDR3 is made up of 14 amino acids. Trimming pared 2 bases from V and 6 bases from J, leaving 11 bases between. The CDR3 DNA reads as TGTGCCAGCAGCCAAATGGAGACAATCAATGAGCAGTTCTTC. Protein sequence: CASSQMETINEQFF.

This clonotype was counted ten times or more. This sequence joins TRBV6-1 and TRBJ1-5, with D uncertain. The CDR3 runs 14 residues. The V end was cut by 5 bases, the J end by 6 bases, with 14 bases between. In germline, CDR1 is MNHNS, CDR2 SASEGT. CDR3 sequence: CASSPSAIRQPQHF. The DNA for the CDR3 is TGTGCCAGCAGTCCTTCAGCGATACGTCAGCCCCAGCATTTT.

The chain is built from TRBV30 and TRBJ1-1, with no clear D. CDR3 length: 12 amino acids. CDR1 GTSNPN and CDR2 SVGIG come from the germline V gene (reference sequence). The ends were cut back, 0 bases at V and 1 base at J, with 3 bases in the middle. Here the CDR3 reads CAWSVGNTEAFF. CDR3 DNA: TGTGCCTGGAGTGTAGGGAACACTGAAGCTTTCTTT.

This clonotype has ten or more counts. The CDR3 reads CASSNRGSGEKLFF. The CDR3 DNA reads as TGTGCCAGCAGTAACAGGGGGAGTGGAGAAAAACTGTTTTTT. The chain uses TRBV6-1 and TRBJ1-4; 8 bases are a match to TRBD1. The CDR3 sequence is 14 residues long. CDR1 and CDR2 from the germline V gene are MNHNS and SASEGT. With 5 bases clipped from V and 8 bases from J, the junction kept 7 bases outside the gene matches.

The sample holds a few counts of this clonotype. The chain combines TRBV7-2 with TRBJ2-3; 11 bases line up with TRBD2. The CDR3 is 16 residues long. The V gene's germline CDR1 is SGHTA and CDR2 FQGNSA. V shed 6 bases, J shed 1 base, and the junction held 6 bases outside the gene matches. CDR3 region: CASRNLAGGRTDTQYF. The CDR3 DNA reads TGTGCCAGCAGGAACCTAGCGGGGGGACGCACAGATACGCAGTATTTT.

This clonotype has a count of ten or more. DNA for the CDR3: TGTGCCAGCAGCTTATTCTCGAGCGGCCGGGATGAGCAGTTCTTC. This codes for CASSLFSSGRDEQFF. This chain joins TRBV7-9 and TRBJ2-1; D might be TRBD2 (5 bases). Trimming stripped 2 bases from V and 8 bases from J, with 16 bases between. CDR3 length: 15 residues. The V gene's germline CDR1 is SEHNR and CDR2 FQNEAQ (reference sequence).

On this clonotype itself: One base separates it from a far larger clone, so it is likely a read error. In DNA, the CDR3 is TGTGCCAGCTCACACACGATTTACGAGCAGTGCTTC. It codes for CASSHTIYEQCF. The chain uses TRBV14 and TRBJ2-7, with D hard to call. Germline values: CDR1 SGHDN, CDR2 FVKESK. CDR3 length: 12 amino acids.

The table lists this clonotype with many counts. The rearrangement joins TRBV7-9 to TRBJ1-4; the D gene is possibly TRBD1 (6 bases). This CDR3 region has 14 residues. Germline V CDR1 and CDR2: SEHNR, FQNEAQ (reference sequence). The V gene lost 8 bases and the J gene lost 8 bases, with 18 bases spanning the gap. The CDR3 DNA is TGTGCCAGCCGCGACAAGGCAGGGGAGGAAAAACTGTTTTTT. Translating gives CASRDKAGEEKLFF.

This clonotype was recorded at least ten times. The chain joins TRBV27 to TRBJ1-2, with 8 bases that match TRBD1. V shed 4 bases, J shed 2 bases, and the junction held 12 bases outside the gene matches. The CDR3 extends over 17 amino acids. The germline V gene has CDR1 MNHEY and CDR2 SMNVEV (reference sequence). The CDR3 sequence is CASSSSSDRGSNYGYTF. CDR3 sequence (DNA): TGTGCCAGCAGTTCATCCAGCGACAGGGGTTCCAACTATGGCTACACCTTC.

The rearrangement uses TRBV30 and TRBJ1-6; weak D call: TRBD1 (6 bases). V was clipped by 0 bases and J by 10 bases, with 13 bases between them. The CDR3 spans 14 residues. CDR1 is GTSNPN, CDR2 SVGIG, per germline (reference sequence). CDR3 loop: CAWSVSGGGSPLHF. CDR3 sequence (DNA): TGTGCCTGGAGTGTAAGCGGGGGGGGCTCACCCCTCCACTTT.

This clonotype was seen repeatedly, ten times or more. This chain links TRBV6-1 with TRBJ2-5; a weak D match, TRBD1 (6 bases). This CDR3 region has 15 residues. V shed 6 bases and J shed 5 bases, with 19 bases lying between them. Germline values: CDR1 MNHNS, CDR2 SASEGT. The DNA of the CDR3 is TGTGCCAGCAGATGGGCCGGCAGGGGCTACGAGACCCAGTACTTC. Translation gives CASRWAGRGYETQYF.

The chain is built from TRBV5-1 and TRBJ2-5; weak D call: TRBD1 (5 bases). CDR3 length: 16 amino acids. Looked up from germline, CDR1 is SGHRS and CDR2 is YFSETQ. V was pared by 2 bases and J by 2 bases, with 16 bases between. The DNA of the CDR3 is TGCGCCAGCAGCTTTCCCACAGAAAGGGGTCAAGAGACCCAGTACTTC. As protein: CASSFPTERGQETQYF.

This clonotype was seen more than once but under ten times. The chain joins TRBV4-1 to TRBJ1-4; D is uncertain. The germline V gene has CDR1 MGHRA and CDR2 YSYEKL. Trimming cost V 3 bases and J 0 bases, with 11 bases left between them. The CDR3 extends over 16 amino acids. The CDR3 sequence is CASSQRQPPTNEKLFF. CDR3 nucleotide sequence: TGCGCCAGCAGCCAGAGGCAGCCCCCAACTAATGAAAAACTGTTTTTT.

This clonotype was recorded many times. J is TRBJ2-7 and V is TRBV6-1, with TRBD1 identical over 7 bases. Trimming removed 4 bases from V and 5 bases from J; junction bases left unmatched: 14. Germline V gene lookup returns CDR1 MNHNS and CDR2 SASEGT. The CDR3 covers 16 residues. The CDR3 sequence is CASSVGGELGWNEQYF. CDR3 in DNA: TGTGCCAGCAGTGTAGGGGGCGAGTTAGGATGGAACGAGCAGTACTTC.

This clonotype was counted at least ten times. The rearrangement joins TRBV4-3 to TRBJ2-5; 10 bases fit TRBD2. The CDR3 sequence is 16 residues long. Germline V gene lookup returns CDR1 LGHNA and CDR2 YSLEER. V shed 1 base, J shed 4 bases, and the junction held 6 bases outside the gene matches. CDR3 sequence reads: CASSQGYIAGGETQYF. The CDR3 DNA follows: TGCGCCAGCAGCCAAGGCTATATAGCGGGGGGAGAGACCCAGTACTTC.

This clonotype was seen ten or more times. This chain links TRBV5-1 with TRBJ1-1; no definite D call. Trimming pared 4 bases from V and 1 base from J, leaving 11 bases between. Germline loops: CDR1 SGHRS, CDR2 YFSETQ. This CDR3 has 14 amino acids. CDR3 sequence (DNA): TGCGCCAGCAGCAACACGACAAGGAACACTGAAGCTTTCTTT. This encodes CASSNTTRNTEAFF.

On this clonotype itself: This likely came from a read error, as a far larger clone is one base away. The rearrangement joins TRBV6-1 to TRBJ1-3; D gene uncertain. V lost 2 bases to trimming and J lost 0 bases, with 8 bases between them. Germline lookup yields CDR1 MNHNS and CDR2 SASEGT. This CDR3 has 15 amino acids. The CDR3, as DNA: TGTGCCAGCAGTGAACGCAGGAGCTCTGGAAACACCATATATTTT. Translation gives CASSERRSSGNTIYF.

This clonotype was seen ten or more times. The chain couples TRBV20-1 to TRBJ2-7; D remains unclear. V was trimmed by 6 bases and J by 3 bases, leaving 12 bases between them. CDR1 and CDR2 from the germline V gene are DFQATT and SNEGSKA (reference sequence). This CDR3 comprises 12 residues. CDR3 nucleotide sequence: TGCAGTGCCCCCAGGACGGACTACGAGCAGTACTTC. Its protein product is CSAPRTDYEQYF.

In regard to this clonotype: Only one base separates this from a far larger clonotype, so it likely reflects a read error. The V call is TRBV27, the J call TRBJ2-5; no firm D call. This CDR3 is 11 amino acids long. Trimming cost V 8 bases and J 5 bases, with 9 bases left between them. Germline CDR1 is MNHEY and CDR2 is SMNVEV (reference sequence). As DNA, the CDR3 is TGTGCCAGCGGACGTATGGAGACCCAGTACTTC. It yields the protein CASGRMETQYF.

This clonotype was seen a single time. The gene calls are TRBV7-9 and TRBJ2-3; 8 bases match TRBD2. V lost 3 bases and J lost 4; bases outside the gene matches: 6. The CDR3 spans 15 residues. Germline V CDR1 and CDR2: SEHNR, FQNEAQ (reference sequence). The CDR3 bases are TGTGCCAGCAGCTTTGTAGCGGGGTTGGCAGATACGCAGTATTTT. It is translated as CASSFVAGLADTQYF.

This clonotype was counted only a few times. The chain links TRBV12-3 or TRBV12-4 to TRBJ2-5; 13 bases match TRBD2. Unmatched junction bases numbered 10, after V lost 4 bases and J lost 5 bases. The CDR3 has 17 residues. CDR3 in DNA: TGTGCCAGCAGTTCGGGACTAGCGGGGCTGAGATGGGAGACCCAGTACTTC. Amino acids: CASSSGLAGLRWETQYF.

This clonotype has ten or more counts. The CDR3 DNA follows: TGCGCCAGCAGCCTCGATGTCAGACAGGGTGGTGGAAACACCATATATTTT. Translated, it gives CASSLDVRQGGGNTIYF. This chain links TRBV4-1 with TRBJ1-3, with 7 bases that match TRBD1. The ends lost 4 bases at V and 3 bases at J; junction bases unmatched: 12. The germline V gene has CDR1 MGHRA and CDR2 YSYEKL. The CDR3 contains 17 residues.

The CDR3 here is CASSLGGGLPSYEQYF. The CDR3 region has the DNA TGCGCCAGTTCTTTGGGAGGGGGGTTGCCGTCCTACGAGCAGTACTTC. The V and J genes are TRBV4-1 and TRBJ2-7, with D possibly TRBD2 on 7 matching bases. CDR3 length: 16 amino acids. CDR1 MGHRA and CDR2 YSYEKL come from the germline V gene. Trimming removed 9 bases at V and 1 base at J, with 22 bases between.

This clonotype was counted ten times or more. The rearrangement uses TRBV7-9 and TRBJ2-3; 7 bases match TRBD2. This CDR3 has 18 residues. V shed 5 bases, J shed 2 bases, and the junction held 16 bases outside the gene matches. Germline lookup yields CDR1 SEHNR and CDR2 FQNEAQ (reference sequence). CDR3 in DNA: TGTGCCAGCAGCCCAGACCTTGCCGGGACTAATACCACAGATACGCAGTATTTT. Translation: CASSPDLAGTNTTDTQYF. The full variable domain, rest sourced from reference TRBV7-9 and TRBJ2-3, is DTGVSQNPRHKITKRGQNVTFRCDPISEHNRLYWYRQTLGQGPEFLTYFQNEAQLEKSRLLSDRFSAERPKGSFSTLEIQRTEQGDSAMYLCASSPDLAGTNTTDTQYFGPGTRLTVL.